This T cell receptor (beta chain) emerged from a study of regulatory T cells in long-lasting Graves disease. Construction of the TCR beta libraries employed iRepertoire HTBI primers in conjunction with Arm-PCR of CDR3 regions. Each CDR3 protein gets one entry after TCRdb re-called the multiplex PCR reads with MiXCR. Counted here are hundreds of thousands of distinct CDR3 sequences, about 16% occurring once; the ten biggest clones make up about 11%. Study results and caveats: Those with persistent disease had in common more public clonotypes (about 2,500) than new patients (roughly 970).

This clonotype was seen many times. Its antigen is as yet unknown. Germline values: CDR1 MNHNS, CDR2 SASEGT. V shed 1 base and J shed 4 bases, with 8 bases lying between them. The CDR3 extends over 14 amino acids. Time point defined: newly diagnosed GD, antithyroid drugs for less than 3 months. The TCR library was made from RNA that had been extracted from PBMCs in TRIzol. Separately, the same data were catalogued under a study of T cells in Graves' hyperthyroidism and ophthalmopathy. That publication notes: During a first-round RT-PCR of the TCR CDR3, the HTBI primer set was used. Also found in blood were most expanded thyroid clonotypes above 0.001.

This material consisted of peripheral blood mononuclear cells (PBMCs), taken at new diagnosis, from a patient treated with antithyroid drugs. This clonotype originated in a young man with Graves disease. The chain combines TRBV6-1 with TRBJ1-5; D uncertain. The CDR3 bases are TGTGCCAGCAGTGAAGAGGGATTGAATCAGCCCCAGCATTTT. It encodes CASSEEGLNQPQHF.